These 30 T cell receptor beta chains originate from one sample sequenced in a study of shared clonotypes between healthy human individuals. Generated by immunoSEQ multiplex PCR, the TCRdb table keeps only in-frame clones and is missing some. The table lists approximately 2,000,000 clones, around 92% of them singletons. Sequencing was done on a sample of naive CD4+ T cells from PBMCs. Described subset: CD45RA+ positively selected. These receptors all stem from a man between 18 and 35 years old in good health. Some clones in this sample may be carry-over from other donors' samples.

This clone has a single count. The chain has TRBV18 and TRBJ2-7; a possible D gene is TRBD2 (6 bases). The CDR3 is 13 residues long. Germline V gene data show CDR1 as KGHSH and CDR2 as LQKENI. The V gene lost 0 bases and the J gene lost 8 bases, with 11 bases spanning the gap. The CDR3 here is CASSPPSEGQQYF. The CDR3 bases are TGTGCCAGCTCACCACCGTCGGAGGGACAGCAGTACTTC.

In DNA form, the CDR3 reads TGTGCCAGCAGCCAGGGGACAGGGGATGAAAAACTGTTTTTT. This gives the protein CASSQGTGDEKLFF. This chain links TRBV4-2 with TRBJ1-4, with 10 bases lining up with TRBD1. CDR1 is LGHNA, CDR2 YNFKEQ, per germline. This CDR3 is built from 14 residues. The V and J ends lost 3 bases and 6 bases, in that order; junction bases with no gene match: 1.

The chain uses TRBV6-1 and TRBJ1-5, with D unclear. The V end was cut by 5 bases, the J end by 5 bases, with 4 bases between. Germline loops: CDR1 MNHNS, CDR2 SASEGT. The CDR3 totals 11 residues. CDR3 coding DNA: TGTGCCAGCAGTAAAGATCAGCCCCAGCATTTT. Amino acid sequence: CASSKDQPQHF.

V is TRBV5-8 and J is TRBJ1-2; D is unclear. Germline CDR1 reads SGHTS; CDR2 reads YDEGEE. With 0 bases removed from V and 7 bases from J, the gap between germline ends came to 7 bases. This CDR3 contains 12 residues. Written as DNA, the CDR3 is TGTGCCAGCAGCTTGGTTCGCGGTGGCTACACCTTC. The encoded protein is CASSLVRGGYTF. Using reference TRBV5-8 and TRBJ1-2 for the parts outside the CDR3, the full variable domain is EAGVTQSPTHLIKTRGQQATLRCSPISGHTSVYWYQQALGLGLQFLLWYDEGEERNRGNFPPRFSGRQFPNYSSELNVNALELEDSALYLCASSLVRGGYTFGSGTRLTVV.

The rearrangement uses TRBV28 and TRBJ2-2, with TRBD1 matching 9 bases. The germline CDR1 and CDR2 sequences are MDHEN and SYDVKM. The CDR3 totals 15 residues. V lost 7 bases, J lost 3 bases, and 6 bases stayed unmatched. The DNA for the CDR3 is TGTGCCAGCATTACAGGGGGCTGGGACACCGGGGAGCTGTTTTTT. Its translation: CASITGGWDTGELFF.

The rearrangement joins TRBV9 to TRBJ2-1; 8 bases fit TRBD2. Germline V gene data show CDR1 as SGDLS and CDR2 as YYNGEE. The CDR3 covers 16 residues. The V gene end was trimmed by 4 bases and the J gene end by 4 bases; junction bases not matched to a gene: 10. Here the CDR3 reads CASSPRGQREYNEQFF. The CDR3 region has the DNA TGTGCCAGCAGCCCAAGAGGGCAGCGGGAGTACAATGAGCAGTTCTTC.

This chain joins TRBV2 and TRBJ1-4; 7 bases match TRBD1. Germline CDR1 is SNHLY and CDR2 is FYNNEI. The J segment lost 8 bases and the V segment lost 2 bases, leaving 5 bases of the junction unmatched. The CDR3 contains 14 residues. The CDR3 region is CASSENRDSEKLFF. CDR3 nucleotide sequence: TGTGCCAGCAGTGAAAATAGGGACAGCGAAAAACTGTTTTTT.

This chain uses TRBV6-1 with TRBJ2-2; D not resolved. This CDR3 contains 14 residues. Deletions cut 7 bases from V and 5 bases from J, with 14 bases between. Germline CDR1 and CDR2: MNHNS and SASEGT. CDR3 coding DNA: TGTGCCAGCAAATGGGGTCCCCGTACCGGGGAGCTGTTTTTT. Translated, it gives CASKWGPRTGELFF.

This rearrangement joins TRBV18 to TRBJ2-1; the match to TRBD1 covers 9 bases. This CDR3 comprises 14 residues. The germline V gene has CDR1 KGHSH and CDR2 LQKENI. Trimming took 4 bases from V and 6 from J; bases not matched to a gene: 4. This CDR3 reads CASSLLTGGNEQFF. The CDR3, as DNA: TGTGCCAGCTCACTACTGACAGGGGGCAATGAGCAGTTCTTC.

This sequence joins TRBV28 and TRBJ2-7, with D uncertain. The CDR3 is 14 amino acids. CDR1 and CDR2 (germline): MDHEN, SYDVKM. The V end lost 1 base, the J end lost 3 bases, and 10 bases lay between the germline ends. CDR3 protein: CASSLSGPSYEQYF. The CDR3, as DNA: TGTGCCAGCAGTTTATCAGGTCCCAGCTACGAGCAGTACTTC.

In regard to this clone: Other DNA sequences in this specimen translate into the identical CDR3. This chain connects TRBV4-1 to TRBJ1-2; weak D call: TRBD1 (6 bases). Germline V lookup: CDR1 MGHRA, CDR2 YSYEKL. Trimming cost V 1 base and J 4 bases, with 10 bases left between them. CDR3 length: 14 residues. The CDR3 loop is CASSQGGGSYGYTF. CDR3 nucleotide sequence: TGCGCCAGCAGCCAAGGAGGGGGTTCCTATGGCTACACCTTC.

The gene calls are TRBV10-1 and TRBJ2-7; no reliable D call. Germline V CDR1 and CDR2: WNHNN, SYGVQD (reference sequence). This CDR3 is 16 amino acids long. V was cut by 2 bases and J by 3 bases, with 17 bases left in between. Here the CDR3 reads CASSENLRYPVYEQYF. The CDR3 DNA follows: TGCGCCAGCAGTGAGAATTTGAGGTACCCCGTCTACGAGCAGTACTTC.

The CDR3 is CASSFKDTIYF. The CDR3 DNA follows: TGTGCCAGCAGCTTTAAGGACACCATATATTTT. V gene TRBV5-5 combines with J gene TRBJ1-3, with D hard to call. V was trimmed by 2 bases and J by 8 bases, leaving 5 bases between them. This CDR3 has 11 residues. From germline, CDR1 is SGHKS and CDR2 YYEKEE (reference sequence).

The chain joins TRBV27 to TRBJ2-2; no clear D. The length of the CDR3 is 16 residues. Germline values: CDR1 MNHEY, CDR2 SMNVEV (reference sequence). V lost 2 bases to trimming and J lost 4 bases, with 14 bases between them. The CDR3 DNA is TGTGCCAGCAGTTTAAAAAGACCCCCGGGCACCGGGGAGCTGTTTTTT. Its protein is CASSLKRPPGTGELFF.

This rearrangement joins TRBV7-8 to TRBJ2-3, with 7 bases aligning to TRBD2. Germline-derived CDR1 and CDR2 are SGHVS and FQNEAQ. The CDR3 runs to 15 residues. J was trimmed by 5 bases and V by 3 bases; bases with no gene match: 8. The CDR3 reads CASSFGGSLRDTQYF. The CDR3 DNA reads as TGTGCCAGCAGCTTCGGCGGGAGCTTGAGAGATACGCAGTATTTT.

This chain connects TRBV4-3 to TRBJ1-3, with D uncertain. CDR1 and CDR2 (germline): LGHNA, YSLEER. The CDR3 is 15 residues long. Trimming took 1 base from V and 7 from J, leaving 14 bases between them. CDR3 in amino acids: CASSQVGGLENTIYF. In nucleotides, the CDR3 is TGCGCCAGCAGCCAAGTCGGAGGGCTCGAGAACACCATATATTTT.

This chain uses TRBV5-4 with TRBJ2-1; 9 bases agree with TRBD2. Germline assignment: CDR1 SGHNT and CDR2 YYREEE (reference sequence). V was pared by 2 bases and J by 7 bases, with 7 bases of the junction left unmatched. The CDR3 runs 15 residues. The DNA for the CDR3 is TGTGCCAGCAGCTTACGCGGACTAGCGTCAAATGAGCAGTTCTTC. This codes for CASSLRGLASNEQFF.

V and J are TRBV4-3 and TRBJ2-7; D unresolved. Germline CDR1 is LGHNA and CDR2 is YSLEER. This CDR3 region has 14 residues. The V end lost 2 bases, the J end lost 0 bases, and 8 bases lay between the germline ends. CDR3 in amino acids: CASSQRYYSYEQYF. CDR3 DNA: TGCGCCAGCAGCCAACGATACTACTCCTACGAGCAGTACTTC.

The chain recombines TRBV14 with TRBJ2-1, with D perhaps being TRBD1 or TRBD2 (5 bases each). Germline values: CDR1 SGHDN, CDR2 FVKESK. The ends were cut back, 2 bases at V and 6 bases at J, with 17 bases in the middle. The CDR3 extends over 16 amino acids. The CDR3: CASSQLIGTRPNEQFF. The CDR3 DNA is TGTGCCAGCAGCCAACTCATCGGGACCAGACCCAATGAGCAGTTCTTC.

The chain employs TRBV9 and TRBJ2-7; D possibly corresponds to TRBD1 (5 bases). The CDR3 is made up of 14 amino acids. Germline values: CDR1 SGDLS, CDR2 YYNGEE. The ends were cut back, 1 base at V and 2 bases at J, with 10 bases in the middle. CDR3 nucleotide sequence: TGTGCCAGCAGCGTACAGGGCGATCCCTACGAGCAGTACTTC. The encoded protein is CASSVQGDPYEQYF.

This clone was observed a single time. The rearrangement links TRBV18 to TRBJ2-7, with 8 bases aligning to TRBD1. This CDR3 has 14 residues. The junction had 9 bases not matched to a gene; V was cut back by 4 bases and J by 7 bases. Germline V gene sequence: CDR1 KGHSH, CDR2 LQKENI. Here the CDR3 reads CASSQGPGGREQYF. CDR3 nucleotide sequence: TGTGCCAGCTCACAAGGACCAGGGGGCAGGGAGCAGTACTTC.

This chain joins TRBV27 and TRBJ2-6; perhaps TRBD1 as D (5 bases). CDR1 MNHEY and CDR2 SMNVEV come from the germline V gene (reference sequence). The CDR3 extends over 14 amino acids. Trimming took 6 bases from V and 0 from J, leaving 6 bases between them. CDR3 in DNA: TGTGCCAGCAGGACAGCCTCTGGGGCCAACGTCCTGACTTTC. The encoded protein is CASRTASGANVLTF.

Notes on this clone: This sample includes further DNA sequences coding for the same CDR3. The chain joins TRBV5-1 to TRBJ1-1, with D unclear. The CDR3 length is 13 residues. Trimming removed 2 bases at V and 3 bases at J, with 8 bases between. Germline assignment: CDR1 SGHRS and CDR2 YFSETQ. CDR3 loop: CASSLDPYTEAFF. The CDR3 DNA follows: TGCGCCAGCAGCTTAGACCCATACACTGAAGCTTTCTTT.

The chain combines TRBV5-1 with TRBJ2-7; 11 positions agree with TRBD2. The CDR3 covers 18 residues. The V gene's germline CDR1 is SGHRS and CDR2 YFSETQ. J was trimmed by 7 bases and V by 1 base; bases with no gene match: 16. The DNA for the CDR3 is TGCGCCAGCAGCTTGACTAGCGGGAGTAACCGTGTCATTGTAGAGCAGTACTTC. As protein: CASSLTSGSNRVIVEQYF.

This chain joins TRBV30 and TRBJ2-2; D not resolved. CDR1 and CDR2 from the germline V gene are GTSNPN and SVGIG (reference sequence). The CDR3 totals 15 residues. Trimming cost V 3 bases and J 6 bases, with 17 bases left between them. CDR3 loop: CAWRYFAVVAGELFF. The CDR3 DNA reads as TGTGCCTGGAGGTACTTCGCCGTAGTGGCCGGGGAGCTGTTTTTT. Using reference TRBV30 and TRBJ2-2 for the parts outside the CDR3, the full variable domain is SQTIHQWPATLVQPVGSPLSLECTVEGTSNPNLYWYRQAAGRGLQLLFYSVGIGQISSEVPQNLSASRPQDRQFILSSKKLLLSDSGFYLCAWRYFAVVAGELFFGEGSRLTVL.

This sequence joins TRBV6-6 and TRBJ2-1, with D perhaps matching TRBD1 (6 bases). The CDR3 extends over 15 amino acids. V was shortened by 2 bases and J by 7 bases, with 15 bases between the two germline ends. Germline CDR1 is MNHNY and CDR2 is SVGAGI (reference sequence). CDR3 sequence reads: CASSYRDIVGNEQFF. In nucleotides, the CDR3 is TGTGCCAGCAGTTACCGGGACATTGTTGGGAATGAGCAGTTCTTC.

The J gene is TRBJ1-5, the V gene TRBV2, with 7 bases lining up with TRBD1. The CDR3 sequence is 14 residues long. From germline, CDR1 is SNHLY and CDR2 FYNNEI. The V and J ends lost 8 bases and 1 base, in that order; junction bases with no gene match: 5. The CDR3 DNA follows: TGTGCCAGCGGGGACAGACTAAGCAATCAGCCCCAGCATTTT. It specifies CASGDRLSNQPQHF.

This rearrangement joins TRBV29-1 to TRBJ2-7, with TRBD1 matching over 7 bases. This CDR3 has 14 amino acids. The V gene's germline CDR1 is SQVTM and CDR2 ANQGSEA. J was trimmed by 5 bases and V by 7 bases; bases with no gene match: 14. CDR3: CSAKQGRKSDEQYF. For the CDR3, the DNA is TGCAGCGCGAAACAGGGGCGCAAGTCGGACGAGCAGTACTTC.

The J gene is TRBJ2-1, the V gene TRBV10-3; 7 nucleotides match TRBD2. V shed 7 bases and J 5 bases; nucleotides not matched to a gene: 8. The CDR3 spans 14 residues. CDR1 and CDR2 (germline): ENHRY, SYGVKD. The CDR3 reads CAIMGRERHNEQFF. CDR3 coding DNA: TGTGCCATCATGGGGCGGGAGCGACACAATGAGCAGTTCTTC.

The chain recombines TRBV18 with TRBJ1-5, with D unresolved. V lost 3 bases to trimming and J lost 2 bases, with 11 bases between them. This CDR3 has 15 residues. The germline V gene encodes CDR1 KGHSH and CDR2 LQKENI. The CDR3 here is CASSPYGEGNQPQHF. The CDR3 region has the DNA TGTGCCAGCTCACCTTATGGGGAAGGCAATCAGCCCCAGCATTTT.